This TCR beta chain was sequenced in a study of human T cells and chemical hapten exposure. Study-wide background: An approximately 2 cm by approximately 2 cm inner upper arm patch received 2% DPC for sensitization.

V gave up 6 bases and J gave up 4 bases; unmatched junction bases: 10. The germline V gene encodes CDR1 SQVTM and CDR2 ANQGSEA. The CDR3 is 14 amino acids. For the library, individual cDNA molecules each received unique molecular identifiers. TCRdb re-called the RACE reads through MiXCR, storing one row per CDR3 protein. The data contain under 450,000 distinct CDR3 sequences, roughly 5% of them seen just once; the ten biggest clones take up over 2%. The time point is: patch test 1, 2 weeks after DPC sensitization. Stated treatment: therapeutic diphenylcyclopropenone sensitization with weekly scalp DPC. Donors were 18 to 70-year-old alopecia patients suitable for DPC. RNA extraction used unfractionated whole blood as the source of total RNA. This clonotype was seen once. Since a much larger clone is just one base distant, this may be a read error.

This receptor was taken from a woman between 50 and 59 years old with alopecia areata. Some clones in this sample may be carry-over from other donors' samples. Specimen: whole blood, collected in connection with sensitization to the hapten diphenylcyclopropenone (DPC). V is TRBV29-1 and J is TRBJ2-7, with 9 bases that match TRBD1. The CDR3 loop is CSVATGGSLYEQYF. DNA for the CDR3: TGCAGCGTAGCTACAGGGGGCAGTTTGTACGAGCAGTACTTC.